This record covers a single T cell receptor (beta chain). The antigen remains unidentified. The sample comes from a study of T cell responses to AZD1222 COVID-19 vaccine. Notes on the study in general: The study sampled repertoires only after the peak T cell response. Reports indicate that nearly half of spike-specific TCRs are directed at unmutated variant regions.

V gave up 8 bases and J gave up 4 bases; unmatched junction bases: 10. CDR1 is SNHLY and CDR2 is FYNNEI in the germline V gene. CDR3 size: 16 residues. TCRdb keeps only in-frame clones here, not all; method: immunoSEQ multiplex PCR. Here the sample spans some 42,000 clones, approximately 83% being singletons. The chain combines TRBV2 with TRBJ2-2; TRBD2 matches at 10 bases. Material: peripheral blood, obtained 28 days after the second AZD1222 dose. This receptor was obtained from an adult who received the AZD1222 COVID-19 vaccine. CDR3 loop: CASRLAGVSVTGELFF. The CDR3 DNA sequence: TGTGCCAGCCGGCTAGCGGGGGTATCGGTCACCGGGGAGCTGTTTTTT.